These 2 T cell receptor beta chains originate from one sample sequenced in a study of T cell responses to AZD1222 COVID-19 vaccine. The assay was immunoSEQ multiplex PCR, and TCRdb's table has in-frame clones only and misses some. The sample shows 150,000 to 190,000 clones, 88% of them seen only once. Specimen: peripheral blood, collected after recovery from COVID-19. These receptors were collected from an adult who had recovered from COVID-19.

The chain recombines TRBV10-3 with TRBJ1-1; 12 bases line up with TRBD1. This CDR3 has 18 residues. The V and J ends lost 6 bases and 3 bases, in that order; junction bases with no gene match: 14. The germline CDR1 and CDR2 sequences are ENHRY and SYGVKD. CDR3 loop: CAISGKGDRGLSDTEAFF. Here the CDR3 DNA reads TGTGCCATCAGCGGCAAGGGGGACAGGGGGCTGTCGGACACTGAAGCTTTCTTT.

The chain couples TRBV28 to TRBJ1-5; D may be TRBD1 (6 bases). The CDR3 length is 13 residues. Per the germline V gene, CDR1 is MDHEN and CDR2 is SYDVKM. Trimming shortened V by 8 bases and J by 7 bases, and 15 bases separated the two germline ends. The CDR3 bases are TGTGCCAGCCGAGGGGGGGCGGGGCAGCCCCAGCATTTT. Its protein is CASRGGAGQPQHF. Full variable domain (remainder filled in from reference TRBV28 and TRBJ1-5): DVKVTQSSRYLVKRTGEKVFLECVQDMDHENMFWYRQDPGLGLRLIYFSYDVKMKEKGDIPEGYSVSREKKERFSLILESASTNQTSMYLCASRGGAGQPQHFGDGTRLSIL.